The 18 T cell receptor beta chains in this list originate from one sample, sequenced in a study. TCRdb ran MiXCR on the 5' RACE reads and lists one entry per CDR3 protein. This table holds about 32,000 distinct CDR3 sequences, roughly 25% found once. The sequenced material came from memory CD4+ T cells sorted from blood. Subset given: memory CD4+ T cells, CD4+CD45RO+CD25-. Receptors were obtained from a female donor with breast cancer.

This clonotype turned up a few times. The rearrangement joins TRBV6-5 to TRBJ2-2; perhaps TRBD1 as D (5 bases). This CDR3 comprises 12 residues. Per germline, CDR1 MNHEY and CDR2 SVGAGI. V was clipped by 5 bases and J by 7 bases, with 8 bases between them. The CDR3 here is CASSPDSGELFF. CDR3 sequence (DNA): TGTGCCAGCAGTCCCGACAGCGGGGAGCTGTTTTTT.

This clonotype was detected ten times or more. The rearrangement uses TRBV6-6 and TRBJ2-2, with 7 bases lining up with TRBD1. CDR1 is MNHNY and CDR2 is SVGAGI in the germline V gene (reference sequence). V lost 2 bases to trimming and J lost 0 bases; unmatched junction nucleotides: 6. The CDR3 runs 17 residues. DNA of the CDR3: TGTGCCAGCAGTTACGAAACGGACAGGCCGAACACCGGGGAGCTGTTTTTT. Amino acids: CASSYETDRPNTGELFF.

Relative to its sample, this clonotype is medium-sized. V gene TRBV6-5 combines with J gene TRBJ2-1; a possible D gene is TRBD2 (5 bases). Per the germline V gene, CDR1 is MNHEY and CDR2 is SVGAGI. CDR3 size: 15 residues. Trimming took off 6 bases at V and 2 bases at J, with 14 bases between the two ends. The CDR3 nucleotides are TGTGCCAGCAGCCCCGACTACCCCGCCTACAATGAGCAGTTCTTC. Amino acid sequence: CASSPDYPAYNEQFF.

This clonotype is termed medium-sized (0.01 to 0.1%). The chain is built from TRBV9 and TRBJ1-2, with TRBD1 matching over 12 bases. The V gene's germline CDR1 is SGDLS and CDR2 YYNGEE. V lost 0 bases, J lost 4 bases, and 10 bases stayed unmatched. The CDR3 consists of 18 residues. Here the CDR3 DNA reads TGTGCCAGCAGCGTAGCCCCCTCGGGGACAGGGGGCATCTATGGCTACACCTTC. It yields the protein CASSVAPSGTGGIYGYTF.

This clonotype was found many times. The V and J genes are TRBV7-9 and TRBJ1-4; D is ambiguous. The germline V gene has CDR1 SEHNR and CDR2 FQNEAQ (reference sequence). V was trimmed by 1 base and J by 8 bases, leaving 8 bases between them. This CDR3 has 13 residues. The CDR3 bases are TGTGCCAGCAGCTTAGGTTCGAGGGAAAAACTGTTTTTT. It is translated as CASSLGSREKLFF.

In this sample, this clonotype turned up many times. One junction end disagrees with the germline gene, perhaps due to a read error. The chain recombines TRBV20-1 with TRBJ2-1, with 8 nucleotides matching TRBD2. Germline CDR1 reads DFQATT; CDR2 reads SNEGSKA (reference sequence). This CDR3 contains 15 residues. CDR3 amino acids: CSARAERGIPREQFF. The CDR3 DNA is TGCAGTGCCAGAGCCGAGCGGGGGATCCCCCGGGAGCAGTTCTTC.

This clonotype was seen only a few times. The chain is built from TRBV29-1 and TRBJ1-4; tentatively, D is TRBD1 (5 bases). V was pared by 3 bases and J by 7 bases, with 12 bases between. From germline, CDR1 is SQVTM and CDR2 ANQGSEA. CDR3 size: 13 residues. This CDR3 is CSVDIGGVEKLFF. The CDR3 DNA sequence: TGCAGCGTTGATATCGGGGGAGTTGAAAAACTGTTTTTT.

This clonotype was observed many times. The chain combines TRBV7-2 with TRBJ2-5; D possibly uses TRBD1 or TRBD2 (5 bases each). CDR3 size: 15 residues. In germline, CDR1 is SGHTA, CDR2 FQGNSA. The V end was cut by 5 bases, the J end by 6 bases, with 19 bases between. The CDR3 DNA sequence: TGTGCCAGCAGCCTAAGGGACCTCGGGACGAAGACCCAGTACTTC. It yields the protein CASSLRDLGTKTQYF.

This clonotype was seen more than once but under ten times. V usage is TRBV12-3 or TRBV12-4 and J usage is TRBJ2-3, with 8 bases aligning to TRBD1. J gave up 1 base and V 3 bases, and 6 bases lay outside the gene matches. The CDR3 runs to 16 residues. CDR3 region: CASSLTGAERTDTQYF. CDR3 DNA: TGTGCCAGCAGTTTGACAGGGGCGGAACGCACAGATACGCAGTATTTT.

This clonotype was detected only a few times. The chain couples TRBV27 to TRBJ2-5, with a possible D match to TRBD1 (5 bases). The CDR3 runs to 15 residues. The germline gives CDR1 MNHEY, CDR2 SMNVEV (reference sequence). V lost 5 bases to trimming and J lost 10 bases, with 23 bases between them. CDR3 loop: CASSQNYDRTNYQYF. Written as DNA, the CDR3 is TGTGCCAGCAGTCAAAACTACGACAGAACCAATTACCAGTACTTC.

In the case of this clonotype: A much larger clone differs from this one at a single base, so this may be a read error. The J gene is TRBJ1-1, the V gene TRBV13; D unresolved. Per germline, CDR1 PRHDT and CDR2 FYEKMQ (reference sequence). The CDR3 spans 16 residues. V dropped 2 bases and J dropped 2 bases, with 15 bases sitting between them. CDR3 sequence (DNA): TGTGCCAGCAGCTTACAGAGGGAGGGTATAAACACTGAAGCTTTCTTT. It specifies CASSLQREGINTEAFF.

For this clonotype: Its ends do not fully match the called genes, so a read error is possible. This rearrangement joins TRBV24-1 to TRBJ2-5, with no clear D. Germline V lookup: CDR1 KGHDR, CDR2 SFDVKD. The CDR3 has 13 residues. CDR3 in DNA: TGTGCCATCAGTGATTTCGGTGGAGAGACCCAGTACTTC. It is translated as CAISDFGGETQYF.

This clonotype occurred many times. The chain employs TRBV7-8 and TRBJ2-3; D is unclear. Deletions cut 4 bases from V and 6 bases from J, with 17 bases between. This CDR3 is built from 15 residues. The V gene's germline CDR1 is SGHVS and CDR2 FQNEAQ. The CDR3 coding sequence is TGTGCCAGCAGCTCGGGTGGTGGGTTCAGGGATACGCAGTATTTT. Translation: CASSSGGGFRDTQYF.

A word on this clonotype: This may come from a read error, since a much larger clone is one base off. The chain joins TRBV11-2 to TRBJ1-2; D is uncertain. Germline V CDR1 and CDR2: SGHAT, FQNNGV. V lost 1 base and J lost 6, with 15 bases in between. There are 15 residues in the CDR3. CDR3 DNA: TGTGCCAGCAGCTTAGCCGGAGATACGAACAATGGCTACACCTTC. It encodes CASSLAGDTNNGYTF.

This chain connects TRBV5-1 to TRBJ2-2, with TRBD1 matching over 8 bases. The trim removed 4 bases at V and 5 bases at J, leaving 7 bases unmatched. Germline loops: CDR1 SGHRS, CDR2 YFSETQ. The CDR3 has 15 amino acids. CDR3 residues: CASSLMTGDTGELFF. For the CDR3, the DNA is TGCGCCAGCAGCCTAATGACAGGGGATACCGGGGAGCTGTTTTTT.

The chain joins TRBV18 to TRBJ2-1; D not certain. The CDR3 is 11 amino acids. Germline lookup yields CDR1 KGHSH and CDR2 LQKENI. V lost 5 bases, J lost 4 bases, and 3 bases lay in between. Here the CDR3 reads CASSTYNEQFF. The CDR3 DNA reads TGTGCCAGCTCAACTTACAATGAGCAGTTCTTC.

This clonotype has a count of ten or more. The V call is TRBV5-1, the J call TRBJ2-3; TRBD2 might be the D (6 bases). CDR1 is SGHRS, CDR2 YFSETQ, per germline. The CDR3 extends over 15 amino acids. The V end was cut by 4 bases, the J end by 3 bases, with 15 bases between. In DNA form, the CDR3 reads TGCGCCAGCAGCCGGCGGGGCAGGGAGACAGATACGCAGTATTTT. This gives the protein CASSRRGRETDTQYF.

The chain uses TRBV4-2 and TRBJ2-7, with unresolved D. The germline V gene has CDR1 LGHNA and CDR2 YNFKEQ. The CDR3 runs to 15 residues. Trimming cost V 0 bases and J 0 bases, with 9 bases left between them. CDR3 sequence: CASSQDLVGSYEQYF. The CDR3 region has the DNA TGTGCCAGCAGCCAAGATCTAGTAGGCTCCTACGAGCAGTACTTC.